These T cell receptor beta chains were read from a single sample in a study of T cells after yellow fever vaccination. Each CDR3 protein gets one entry after TCRdb re-called the 5' RACE reads with MiXCR. The table has 150,000 to 200,000 distinct CDR3 sequences, 9.5% to 12% seen once. The material sequenced was CD8+ T cells sorted from PBMCs, taken 15 days after the yellow fever booster vaccination. Receptor source: a man between 18 and 29 years old who received the YFV17D yellow fever vaccine. CDR3s include the opening cysteine and the closing phenylalanine or tryptophan. A D gene is named only where the DNA matches it firmly. The size entry is marked missing in some rows and otherwise reads once, few, many or a size class.

D gene | V gene | clone size | CDR3 protein
- | TRBV7-8 | few | CASSSPRDDAFDIQYF
TRBD2 | TRBV7-2 | - | CASRPGSGGAGDEQFF
- | TRBV7-3 | few | CASSSPPGETQYF
TRBD2 | TRBV5-8 | few | CASCERGGINEQFF
TRBD1 | TRBV20-1 | - | CSATERMGQERQETQYF
TRBD1 | TRBV7-9 | - | CASSPDRVGFF
- | TRBV5-1 | - | CASSRYGDMDGYTF
- | TRBV15 | many | CATSRDGRGWMETQYF
- | TRBV7-3 | - | CASSLPGEGNTGELFF
TRBD1 | TRBV5-5 | few | CASSLETGGIVGYTF